The TCR beta chain described here comes from a study of T cell responses to AZD1222 COVID-19 vaccine. Clones were sequenced by immunoSEQ multiplex PCR, and TCRdb holds only the in-frame ones, with some missing. The sample lists 150,000 to 200,000 clones; 85% to 90% were seen once. The ends were cut back, 4 bases at V and 8 bases at J, with 9 bases in the middle. Germline lookup yields CDR1 MNHEY and CDR2 SVGEGT. This CDR3 region has 12 residues. Broader study findings: The number of AZD1222 recipients seropositive at baseline was only five or six. Distributed over spike, vaccine-associated CD4 TCRs predominated at 160-218 and 743-854. Among the donors, most were white British and more were female, and clonal diversity was possibly underestimated.

Note on this clone: The antigen is unknown.

The sample consisted of peripheral blood, taken on day 0 of AZD1222 vaccination. This TCR came from an adult in good health. V gene TRBV6-2 or TRBV6-3 combines with J gene TRBJ2-1; D gene uncertain. The CDR3 loop is CASSFAGYEQFF. Written as DNA, the CDR3 is TGTGCCAGCAGTTTCGCCGGCTATGAGCAGTTCTTC.